This T cell receptor beta chain is drawn from a study of T cell clonotyping in hematopoietic cell transplantation. General study results and limits: Recipient TCR diversity dropped after transplant; expanded clonotypes rose from day 30 to 180.

Trimming took 5 bases from V and 1 from J; bases not matched to a gene: 1. Germline lookup yields CDR1 MRHNA and CDR2 SNTAGT. The CDR3 spans 14 residues. Profiled with immunoSEQ multiplex PCR; TCRdb holds only in-frame clones, not every one. The sample holds tens of thousands of clones; roughly 80% are singletons and the top ten take approximately 5.7%. This clone was counted a few times. Its antigen is unknown. Time point denoted: recipient sample about 28 days before transplant, after cytoreduction. The chain uses TRBV6-4 and TRBJ2-3; 9 bases are shared with TRBD2. The origin of this receptor is a man aged 55-75 years with myelodysplastic syndrome. Some clones in this sample may be carry-over from other donors' samples. Source: peripheral blood mononuclear cells, taken before stem cell transplant. The CDR3 spells CASSKRGGTDTQYF. CDR3 DNA sequence: TGTGCCAGCAGTAAGCGGGGGGGCACAGATACGCAGTATTTT.